This paragraph covers one T cell receptor beta chain sequence. The protocol was immunoSEQ multiplex PCR, while the TCRdb copy is restricted to in-frame clones and leaves out a portion. The sample contains roughly 510,000 clones, 60% to 80% of which appear only once. This entry belongs to a study of shared clonotypes between healthy human individuals. Germline CDR1 reads MDHEN; CDR2 reads SYDVKM. The CDR3 covers 15 residues. Trimming pared 4 bases from V and 6 bases from J, leaving 18 bases between. Donors were Caucasian adults residing in Nashville, Tennessee, USA. The receptor comes from a middle-aged woman in good health. Some clones in this sample may be carry-over from other donors' samples. The J gene is TRBJ1-1, the V gene TRBV28; TRBD1 might be the D (6 bases). Sequencing was carried out using PBMCs. The CDR3, as DNA: TGTGCCAGCAGTTCCCCGGGGGGGGCAGGCGCTGAAGCTTTCTTT. Encoded protein: CASSSPGGAGAEAFF.